Listed below are T cell receptor beta chains from one sample, sequenced in a study of T cell changes during pregnancy in multiple sclerosis. Sequenced by immunoSEQ multiplex PCR; TCRdb stores in-frame clones only, minus some. This sample has about 73,000 clones, with about 90% found just once. Sequenced material: peripheral blood, taken after pregnancy. The receptors here all came from a female donor in good health, enrolled as a control in a pregnancy study. Both conserved end residues are part of each CDR3. D genes are given only for firm matches. Part of the rows lack a size; the others show once, few, many or a class for expanded clones.

D gene	clone size	V gene	J gene	CDR3 protein	CDR3 DNA
TRBD2	NA	TRBV2	TRBJ2-2	CASMFAGVSGELFF	TGTGCCAGCATGTTTGCGGGAGTGTCCGGGGAGCTGTTTTTT
TRBD1	NA	TRBV6-1	TRBJ1-1	CASREGTANTEAFF	TGTGCCAGCAGAGAAGGGACAGCGAACACTGAAGCTTTCTTT
TRBD1	NA	TRBV19	TRBJ2-3	CASSRDRGFTDTQYF	TGTGCCAGTAGTAGGGACAGGGGTTTCACAGATACGCAGTATTTT
TRBD2	NA	TRBV5-1	TRBJ2-1	CASSPGLAGDNEQFF	TGCGCCAGCAGCCCGGGACTAGCGGGGGACAATGAGCAGTTCTTC
NA	NA	TRBV5-6	TRBJ2-6	CASRSEPGGANVLTF	TGTGCCAGCAGGTCGGAGCCTGGTGGGGCCAACGTCCTGACTTTC
NA	NA	TRBV7-2	TRBJ1-5	CASSLARSGRVSQPQHF	TGTGCCAGCAGCTTAGCCCGTAGCGGCAGGGTGAGTCAGCCCCAGCATTTT
TRBD2	NA	TRBV27	TRBJ2-1	CASGRRGRASDEQFF	TGTGCCAGCGGCCGTCGCGGGAGGGCCTCGGATGAGCAGTTCTTC
TRBD2	NA	TRBV2	TRBJ2-1	CASRPGTSGEINSYNEQFF	TGTGCCAGCAGACCCGGGACTAGCGGGGAGATAAACTCCTACAATGAGCAGTTCTTC
NA	NA	TRBV30	TRBJ1-1	CAWSVRGSGAFF	TGTGCCTGGAGTGTACGAGGGTCGGGGGCTTTCTTT
NA	NA	TRBV7-9	TRBJ2-7	CASSLAGSSYEQYF	TGTGCCAGCAGCTTAGCGGGGAGCTCCTACGAGCAGTACTTC
NA	NA	TRBV27	TRBJ2-7	CASSFRGSSYEQYF	TGTGCCAGCAGTTTCCGGGGGAGCTCCTACGAGCAGTACTTC
TRBD2	NA	TRBV19	TRBJ2-1	CASSIDGRPYNEQFF	TGTGCCAGTAGTATAGACGGGAGGCCCTACAATGAGCAGTTCTTC
NA	NA	TRBV7-9	TRBJ2-7	CASSLAFADREQYF	TGTGCCAGCAGCTTAGCTTTCGCCGACAGAGAGCAGTACTTC
NA	NA	TRBV9	TRBJ2-3	CASSVGQGRSTDTQYF	TGTGCCAGCAGCGTAGGGCAGGGGAGAAGCACAGATACGCAGTATTTT
TRBD1	few	TRBV19	TRBJ2-5	CASSIEPGGYETQYF	TGTGCCAGTAGTATTGAGCCAGGGGGTTATGAGACCCAGTACTTC
NA	NA	TRBV19	TRBJ2-3	CASKPTGPDTQYF	TGTGCCAGTAAACCGACAGGCCCAGATACGCAGTATTTT
TRBD1	NA	TRBV7-7	TRBJ2-2	CASSQTGVENTGELFF	TGTGCTAGCAGCCAGACAGGGGTCGAGAACACCGGGGAGCTGTTTTTT
NA	once	TRBV2	TRBJ1-2	CASARGGYGHTF	TGTGCCAGCGCGCGGGGTGGGTATGGCCACACCTTC
NA	NA	TRBV7-9	TRBJ1-3	CASSSSGNSGNTIYF	TGTGCCAGCAGCTCCTCCGGTAACTCTGGAAACACCATATATTTT